One and the same sample provided the 30 T cell receptor beta chains below, sequenced in a study of blood T cells in healthy people across ages. With a J-beta primer mix and a sample-barcoded 5' primer, a second PCR ran roughly 6 to 11 cycles. From the 5' RACE reads, TCRdb called clonotypes with MiXCR, one entry per CDR3 protein. Among about 1.8 million distinct CDR3 sequences, 49% were seen once, and the ten largest hold about 2.1%. The source material was blood. The receptor set was obtained from a woman between 35 and 50 years old in good health.

The chain uses TRBV28 and TRBJ1-2; 7 nucleotides agree with TRBD1. Germline CDR1 MDHEN, CDR2 SYDVKM. Trimming took 8 bases from V and 4 from J; bases not matched to a gene: 7. The CDR3 is 13 amino acids. The CDR3 region is CASAGQHSYGYTF. CDR3 DNA sequence: TGTGCCAGCGCGGGACAGCACTCCTATGGCTACACCTTC.

The chain uses TRBV28 and TRBJ1-2; tentative D call: TRBD1 (6 bases). The CDR3 spans 18 residues. V was pared by 6 bases and J by 0 bases, with 23 bases between. CDR1 and CDR2 (germline): MDHEN, SYDVKM. The DNA of the CDR3 is TGTGCCAGCAGACCTTACCTAGGACAGCGAATTGCTAACTATGGCTACACCTTC. This translates into CASRPYLGQRIANYGYTF.

This clonotype was observed a few times. The V and J genes are TRBV4-3 and TRBJ1-4, with 10 nucleotides matching TRBD1. With V trimmed by 0 bases and J by 11 bases, 6 bases remained unmatched. The CDR3 spans 15 residues. Germline loops: CDR1 LGHNA, CDR2 YSLEER. CDR3 nucleotide sequence: TGCGCCAGCAGCCAAGATCCCGGGACAGGGGAGAAACTGTTTTTT. This translates into CASSQDPGTGEKLFF.

This clonotype turned up a few times. This chain connects TRBV7-2 to TRBJ2-7; D unresolved. V was cut by 1 base and J by 3 bases, with 7 bases left in between. The CDR3 extends over 13 amino acids. Germline V gives CDR1 SGHTA, CDR2 FQGNSA. The CDR3 DNA sequence: TGTGCCAGCAGCTTAGGGGCTATCTACGAGCAGTACTTC. Amino acid sequence: CASSLGAIYEQYF.

The rearrangement uses TRBV27 and TRBJ1-1; D not certain. Trimming shortened V by 5 bases and J by 10 bases, and 17 bases separated the two germline ends. The CDR3 spans 13 residues. CDR1 and CDR2 (germline): MNHEY, SMNVEV (reference sequence). This CDR3 reads CASSSRTTRGAFF. DNA for the CDR3: TGTGCCAGCAGTAGCCGGACGACTCGAGGAGCTTTCTTT.

The gene calls are TRBV12-3 or TRBV12-4 and TRBJ1-3; D is unclear. The germline V and J ends were trimmed by 6 bases and 0 bases, with 12 bases remaining between them. The CDR3 length is 15 residues. CDR3 nucleotide sequence: TGTGCCAGCAGCCCCACGGCGACCTCTGGAAACACCATATATTTT. This codes for CASSPTATSGNTIYF.

The rearrangement uses TRBV4-3 and TRBJ2-7; D ambiguous. Germline CDR1 is LGHNA and CDR2 is YSLEER. Trimming left V 2 bases short and J 0 bases short, with 14 bases between. The CDR3 sequence is 16 residues long. In DNA, the CDR3 is TGCGCCAGCAGCCAAACCCCCGGCGTGGCCTCCTACGAGCAGTACTTC. Translated, it gives CASSQTPGVASYEQYF.

J is TRBJ2-1 and V is TRBV5-6; TRBD1 matches at 11 bases. Germline V lookup: CDR1 SGHDT, CDR2 YYEEEE. CDR3 length: 15 amino acids. V lost 1 base to trimming and J lost 6 bases; unmatched junction nucleotides: 3. As DNA, the CDR3 is TGTGCCAGCAGCTTGTTAGGGACAGGGGGCAATGAGCAGTTCTTC. It yields the protein CASSLLGTGGNEQFF. Full variable domain (missing parts from reference TRBV5-6 and TRBJ2-1): DAGVTQSPTHLIKTRGQQVTLRCSPKSGHDTVSWYQQALGQGPQFIFQYYEEEERQRGNFPDRFSGHQFPNYSSELNVNALLLGDSALYLCASSLLGTGGNEQFFGPGTRLTVL.

This clonotype was counted only a few times. This chain connects TRBV11-2 to TRBJ2-1; D not certain. Germline V CDR1 and CDR2: SGHAT, FQNNGV. CDR3 length: 17 residues. V lost 5 bases and J 2 bases, leaving 19 bases between the germline ends. The CDR3 loop reads CASSLILVAAAYNEQFF. DNA for the CDR3: TGTGCCAGCAGCCTGATTTTGGTTGCGGCCGCCTACAATGAGCAGTTCTTC.

The genes are TRBV20-1 and TRBJ2-5; tentative D call: TRBD1 (5 bases). This CDR3 spans 12 amino acids. The V end was cut by 6 bases, the J end by 3 bases, with 11 bases between. Germline V gives CDR1 DFQATT, CDR2 SNEGSKA (reference sequence). CDR3 in amino acids: CSAGERKETQYF. DNA of the CDR3: TGCAGTGCAGGGGAACGGAAAGAGACCCAGTACTTC.

This clonotype was detected only a few times. The rearrangement links TRBV6-1 to TRBJ2-5; D gene ambiguous. This CDR3 is built from 15 residues. Deletions cut 0 bases from V and 2 bases from J, with 10 bases between. From germline, CDR1 is MNHNS and CDR2 SASEGT. This CDR3 is CASSEAPPLQETQYF. The CDR3 DNA reads TGTGCCAGCAGTGAAGCGCCACCTTTACAAGAGACCCAGTACTTC.

This chain links TRBV9 with TRBJ1-6, with a possible D match to TRBD1 (5 bases). V shed 3 bases and J shed 6 bases, with 13 bases lying between them. This CDR3 is built from 15 residues. In germline, CDR1 is SGDLS, CDR2 YYNGEE. In nucleotides, the CDR3 is TGTGCCAGCAGCGAATTAGGGGCTGGTAATTCACCCCTCCACTTT. Translating it yields CASSELGAGNSPLHF.

V is TRBV11-2 and J is TRBJ2-3; TRBD2 matches at 11 bases. Germline V gene lookup returns CDR1 SGHAT and CDR2 FQNNGV. The CDR3 covers 17 residues. V lost 1 base to trimming and J lost 4 bases; unmatched junction nucleotides: 7. CDR3 protein: CASSLGIASGGSDTQYF. CDR3 in DNA: TGTGCCAGCAGCTTAGGGATCGCTAGCGGGGGGTCAGATACGCAGTATTTT.

This sequence joins TRBV28 and TRBJ2-7; D is perhaps TRBD2 (6 bases). Germline CDR1 reads MDHEN; CDR2 reads SYDVKM. Trimming left V 3 bases short and J 10 bases short, with 13 bases between. The CDR3 length is 12 residues. The CDR3 loop is CASSFWDFPQYF. CDR3 sequence (DNA): TGTGCCAGCAGTTTCTGGGACTTCCCCCAGTACTTC. Together with reference TRBV28 and TRBJ2-7, the CDR3 gives the full variable domain: DVKVTQSSRYLVKRTGEKVFLECVQDMDHENMFWYRQDPGLGLRLIYFSYDVKMKEKGDIPEGYSVSREKKERFSLILESASTNQTSMYLCASSFWDFPQYFGPGTRLTVT.

The V and J genes are TRBV13 and TRBJ2-1; 7 bases are a match to TRBD1. The J segment lost 0 bases and the V segment lost 8 bases, leaving 10 bases of the junction unmatched. CDR1 and CDR2 from the germline V gene are PRHDT and FYEKMQ (reference sequence). This CDR3 comprises 16 residues. CDR3 loop: CASFRGGQISYNEQFF. CDR3 DNA: TGTGCCAGCTTCCGTGGGGGACAGATCTCCTACAATGAGCAGTTCTTC.

V usage is TRBV7-2 and J usage is TRBJ2-7; possible D gene TRBD1, 6 bases. CDR1 is SGHTA, CDR2 FQGNSA, per germline. CDR3 size: 13 residues. Trimming took off 3 bases at V and 7 bases at J, with 13 bases between the two ends. CDR3 sequence reads: CASSFPGAWEQYF. As DNA, the CDR3 is TGTGCCAGCAGCTTCCCAGGGGCCTGGGAGCAGTACTTC.

The chain uses TRBV20-1 and TRBJ1-2; 10 nucleotides align to TRBD1. Trimming cost V 1 base and J 8 bases; bases outside gene matches: 16. The CDR3 totals 17 residues. Looked up from germline, CDR1 is DFQATT and CDR2 is SNEGSKA (reference sequence). The CDR3 DNA reads as TGCAGTGCTAGAGTCCGGCCGGACAGGGGGAGGGAGGAGGGCTACACCTTC. It specifies CSARVRPDRGREEGYTF.

This clonotype was counted between two and nine times. The V call is TRBV4-2, the J call TRBJ2-1; TRBD2 aligns across 8 bases. This CDR3 has 16 residues. V shed 1 base, J shed 6 bases, and the junction held 8 bases outside the gene matches. Germline V gene sequence: CDR1 LGHNA, CDR2 YNFKEQ. The CDR3 sequence is CASSQGLGLATNEQFF. The CDR3 DNA sequence: TGTGCCAGCAGCCAAGGCTTAGGACTAGCCACCAATGAGCAGTTCTTC.

J is TRBJ2-1 and V is TRBV5-1; 7 nucleotides agree with TRBD1. The CDR3 loop spans 16 amino acids. The V segment lost 6 bases and the J segment 3 bases; nucleotides outside the gene matches: 12. Germline V gene sequence: CDR1 SGHRS, CDR2 YFSETQ. The CDR3 DNA sequence: TGCGCCAGCAATCCAAACAGGGGTGTTGTCTACAATGAGCAGTTCTTC. Translation: CASNPNRGVVYNEQFF.

The V and J genes are TRBV6-6 and TRBJ2-1; 8 nucleotides agree with TRBD2. Germline V gene data show CDR1 as MNHNY and CDR2 as SVGAGI (reference sequence). The CDR3 runs to 15 residues. With 6 bases clipped from V and 8 bases from J, the junction kept 12 bases outside the gene matches. The DNA for the CDR3 is TGTGCCAGCAGAATGGAGGCGGGGGGTTTGTATGAGCAGTTCTTC. Translation gives CASRMEAGGLYEQFF.

With respect to this clonotype: A junction boundary mismatches the germline segment, possibly from a read error. The chain has TRBV5-1 and TRBJ1-2; D unclear. The CDR3 runs to 13 residues. Germline CDR1 is SGHRS and CDR2 is YFSETQ. CDR3 DNA: TGCGCCAGCGGCTTAACCGAAGTCTATGGCTACACCTTC. Translated: CASGLTEVYGYTF. Combining the CDR3 with reference TRBV5-1 and TRBJ1-2 gives the whole variable domain KAGVTQTPRYLIKTRGQQVTLSCSPISGHRSVSWYQQTPGQGLQFLFEYFSETQRNKGNFPGRFSGRQFSNSRSEMNVSTLELGDSALYLCASGLTEVYGYTFGSGTRLTVV.

The gene calls are TRBV7-9 and TRBJ2-3; D may correspond to TRBD1 or TRBD2 (5 bases each). The CDR3 runs to 15 residues. The V end was cut by 8 bases, the J end by 2 bases, with 17 bases between. Germline assignment: CDR1 SEHNR and CDR2 FQNEAQ (reference sequence). This CDR3 is CASGELGEITDTQYF. The CDR3 DNA reads TGTGCCAGCGGAGAGCTGGGGGAAATCACAGATACGCAGTATTTT.

This clonotype was observed a handful of times. V usage is TRBV20-1 and J usage is TRBJ1-2; TRBD1 is a possible D gene (5 bases). CDR3 length: 12 amino acids. V shed 3 bases and J shed 7 bases, with 12 bases lying between them. Germline V gene sequence: CDR1 DFQATT, CDR2 SNEGSKA (reference sequence). CDR3 nucleotides: TGCAGTGCTAGGTGGGCAGGGTCTGGCTACACCTTC. Protein: CSARWAGSGYTF.

This clonotype came up a few times. The rearrangement links TRBV10-3 to TRBJ1-5; weak D call: TRBD1 (5 bases). The V gene lost 3 bases and the J gene lost 3 bases, with 9 bases spanning the gap. The CDR3 covers 14 residues. CDR1 is ENHRY and CDR2 is SYGVKD in the germline V gene. CDR3 residues: CAISEGVNNQPQHF. Here the CDR3 DNA reads TGTGCCATCAGTGAAGGGGTTAACAATCAGCCCCAGCATTTT.

This clonotype has just a few counts. This chain connects TRBV15 to TRBJ2-7, with 11 positions matching TRBD2. J was trimmed by 2 bases and V by 2 bases; bases with no gene match: 2. Germline loops: CDR1 LNHNV, CDR2 YYDKDF (reference sequence). The CDR3 covers 15 residues. The CDR3 loop reads CATSRFSGGAYEQYF. The CDR3 coding sequence is TGTGCCACCAGCAGATTTAGCGGGGGGGCCTACGAGCAGTACTTC.

The V call is TRBV29-1, the J call TRBJ1-5; no clear D. This CDR3 comprises 10 residues. Germline-derived CDR1 and CDR2 are SQVTM and ANQGSEA. V was trimmed by 4 bases and J by 6 bases, leaving 4 bases between them. The CDR3 loop is CSVGGQPQHF. CDR3 DNA: TGCAGCGTTGGAGGTCAGCCCCAGCATTTT. The whole variable domain, remainder taken from reference TRBV29-1 and TRBJ1-5, is SAVISQKPSRDICQRGTSLTIQCQVDSQVTMMFWYRQQPGQSLTLIATANQGSEATYESGFVIDKFPISRPNLTFSTLTVSNMSPEDSSIYLCSVGGQPQHFGDGTRLSIL.

The genes are TRBV6-1 and TRBJ2-7; TRBD1 or TRBD2 may be the D gene (5 bases each). V was trimmed by 7 bases and J by 10 bases, leaving 17 bases between them. Germline CDR1 and CDR2: MNHNS and SASEGT. CDR3 length: 12 amino acids. CDR3 sequence reads: CASTLGLGAQYF. In DNA form, the CDR3 reads TGTGCCAGCACCTTGGGGCTCGGGGCCCAGTACTTC.

J is TRBJ2-7 and V is TRBV20-1; tentatively, D is TRBD2 (5 bases). The DNA matches TRBJ2-5 better at its end, which makes the J call doubtful. The germline CDR1 and CDR2 sequences are DFQATT and SNEGSKA (reference sequence). This CDR3 has 12 amino acids. The CDR3 region has the DNA TGCAGTGCTGAGGGAGAGCAAGAGACCCAGTACTTC. It specifies CSAEGEQETQYF.

The chain carries TRBV27 and TRBJ2-3; the match to TRBD2 covers 10 bases. Germline CDR1 MNHEY, CDR2 SMNVEV (reference sequence). V shed 0 bases, J shed 5 bases, and the junction held 14 bases outside the gene matches. The CDR3 totals 19 residues. CDR3 sequence (DNA): TGTGCCAGCAGTTTATCCCCCAGCGACCCTCTAGCGGGAGTAGATACGCAGTATTTT. Its translation: CASSLSPSDPLAGVDTQYF.

V gene TRBV28 combines with J gene TRBJ2-7, with 13 bases aligning to TRBD2. The V and J ends lost 5 bases and 2 bases, in that order; junction bases with no gene match: 6. Per the germline V gene, CDR1 is MDHEN and CDR2 is SYDVKM. The CDR3 covers 16 residues. The CDR3 loop is CASSTPTSGGAYEQYF. CDR3 in DNA: TGTGCCAGCAGTACCCCAACTAGCGGGGGGGCCTACGAGCAGTACTTC. Based on the CDR3 plus reference TRBV28 and TRBJ2-7, the full variable domain is DVKVTQSSRYLVKRTGEKVFLECVQDMDHENMFWYRQDPGLGLRLIYFSYDVKMKEKGDIPEGYSVSREKKERFSLILESASTNQTSMYLCASSTPTSGGAYEQYFGPGTRLTVT.